The rows below give T cell receptor beta chains drawn from one sample of a study of blood T cell repertoires in COVID-19. Profiled with immunoSEQ multiplex PCR; TCRdb holds only in-frame clones, not every one. The data hold about 170,000 clones, with 79% observed a single time. The sequencing input was PBMCs or T cells enriched from blood (not recorded which). These receptors all stem from a woman aged 65 to 85 in a cohort exposed to, infected with or recovered from COVID-19 (not recorded which). Each CDR3 is given with its conserved first and last residue. A D gene is named only where the DNA matches it firmly. Expanded clones are given a class, and other clones once, few, many or no size at all.

d_call,j_call,v_call,clone_size,cdr3_aa,cdr3_nt
NA,TRBJ1-1,TRBV7-2,NA,CASSLQGTNTEAFF,TGTGCCAGCAGCTTGCAGGGTACGAACACTGAAGCTTTCTTT
NA,TRBJ2-1,TRBV28,NA,CASSSWTPTYNEQFF,TGTGCCAGCAGTTCCTGGACACCGACCTACAATGAGCAGTTCTTC
NA,TRBJ1-1,TRBV28,NA,CASSPHQNTEAFF,TGTGCCAGCAGTCCACACCAGAACACTGAAGCTTTCTTT
NA,TRBJ2-1,TRBV7-2,NA,CASSPLNRNEQFF,TGTGCCAGCAGTCCCCTGAACAGGAATGAGCAGTTCTTC
NA,TRBJ2-6,TRBV28,NA,CASSFGGMGGANVLTF,TGTGCCAGCAGTTTCGGGGGTATGGGTGGGGCCAACGTCCTGACTTTC
TRBD1,TRBJ2-7,TRBV24-1,NA,CATSDSGTGTGEQYF,TGTGCCACCAGTGATTCCGGGACAGGGACTGGGGAGCAGTACTTC
NA,TRBJ1-1,TRBV7-8,NA,CASSLVPGTTEAFF,TGTGCCAGCAGCTTAGTGCCCGGGACAACTGAAGCTTTCTTT
TRBD1,TRBJ2-7,TRBV18,NA,CASSGTGYEQYF,TGTGCCAGCTCCGGGACAGGCTACGAGCAGTACTTC
NA,TRBJ2-3,TRBV10-2,NA,CASRTQGTDTQYF,TGCGCCAGCAGGACTCAAGGCACAGATACGCAGTATTTT
NA,TRBJ1-1,TRBV6-5,NA,CASSPPGYTEAFF,TGTGCCAGCAGCCCACCAGGGTACACTGAAGCTTTCTTT
TRBD1,TRBJ1-6,TRBV28,NA,CASKGGQGDSPLHF,TGTGCCAGCAAGGGGGGACAGGGAGATTCACCCCTCCACTTT
NA,TRBJ1-2,TRBV19,once,CASSWRGLGYTF,TGTGCCAGTTCTTGGAGGGGCTTGGGCTACACCTTC
TRBD1,TRBJ1-1,TRBV7-2,few,CASSLRGQGSWDTEAFF,TGTGCCAGCAGCCTAAGGGGACAGGGGAGTTGGGACACTGAAGCTTTCTTT
NA,TRBJ2-5,TRBV7-2,few,CASSSRVRETQYF,TGTGCCAGCAGCAGCAGGGTTCGAGAGACCCAGTACTTC
TRBD1,TRBJ2-7,TRBV5-1,NA,CASSLPTGVSYEQYF,TGCGCCAGCAGCTTACCGACAGGGGTCTCTTACGAGCAGTACTTC
TRBD2,TRBJ2-2,TRBV15,NA,CATSKDDSAGATGELFF,TGTGCCACCAGCAAAGACGACTCTGCGGGAGCCACCGGGGAGCTGTTTTTT
NA,TRBJ2-2,TRBV7-3,NA,CASSLSTGGTGELFF,TGTGCCAGCAGCTTATCGACAGGCGGCACCGGGGAGCTGTTTTTT
TRBD1,TRBJ1-3,TRBV7-9,NA,CASSIRQGVGNTIYF,TGTGCCAGCAGCATAAGACAGGGGGTCGGAAACACCATATATTTT
TRBD1,TRBJ1-6,TRBV30,few,CAWGGQVGSLHF,TGTGCCTGGGGGGGACAGGTTGGTTCCCTCCACTTT
TRBD1,TRBJ2-7,TRBV6-5,NA,CASSPRGDRTYEQYF,TGTGCCAGCAGCCCCCGAGGGGACAGGACCTACGAGCAGTACTTC
TRBD1,TRBJ1-6,TRBV12-5,NA,CASGLSLGTGESPLHF,TGTGCTAGTGGTTTGAGTCTCGGGACAGGGGAATCACCCCTCCACTTT
NA,TRBJ1-1,TRBV6-5,NA,CASSFGSGVGTEAFF,TGTGCCAGCAGTTTCGGATCAGGGGTGGGCACTGAAGCTTTCTTT
NA,TRBJ1-1,TRBV28,once,CASSFGRVKAFF,TGTGCCAGCAGTTTCGGCAGGGTAAAAGCTTTCTTT
NA,TRBJ1-6,TRBV3-1/TRBV3-2,NA,CASSQENGTPFPLHF,TGTGCCAGCAGCCAAGAAAACGGGACACCCTTCCCCCTCCACTTT
TRBD2,TRBJ2-3,TRBV27,few,CASSLAGSDTQYF,TGTGCCAGCAGTCTAGCGGGATCAGATACGCAGTATTTT
NA,TRBJ1-1,TRBV10-3,NA,CAIGTIGGTEAFF,TGTGCCATCGGGACAATTGGGGGCACTGAAGCTTTCTTT
TRBD2,TRBJ2-1,TRBV2,NA,CASRILAEYNEQFF,TGTGCCAGCAGGATCCTAGCGGAGTACAATGAGCAGTTCTTC
NA,TRBJ2-5,TRBV20-1,few,CSASIQETQYF,TGCAGTGCTAGCATCCAAGAGACCCAGTACTTC
NA,TRBJ2-1,TRBV7-9,NA,CASSPPGSSYNEQFF,TGTGCCAGCAGCCCCCCAGGTAGCTCCTACAATGAGCAGTTCTTC
TRBD2,TRBJ2-5,TRBV18,NA,CASSAPGLAKETQYF,TGTGCCAGCTCGGCCCCGGGACTAGCGAAAGAGACCCAGTACTTC
NA,TRBJ1-5,TRBV28,NA,CASRSPSRGNQPQHF,TGTGCCAGCAGGTCCCCTAGCCGTGGCAATCAGCCCCAGCATTTT
TRBD2,TRBJ2-1,TRBV24-1,NA,CATSDPIGGSGGGNEQFF,TGTGCCACCAGTGATCCCATCGGGGGTAGCGGGGGAGGAAATGAGCAGTTCTTC
NA,TRBJ2-4,TRBV28,NA,CASSFLRGAKNIQYF,TGTGCCAGCAGTTTCCTCCGGGGGGCCAAAAACATTCAGTACTTC
NA,TRBJ1-1,TRBV28,NA,CASTYGGTWNTEAFF,TGTGCCAGCACCTACGGTGGGACATGGAACACTGAAGCTTTCTTT
NA,TRBJ2-3,TRBV18,NA,CASSNAGDTQYF,TGTGCCAGTAGCAACGCTGGAGATACGCAGTATTTT
TRBD1,TRBJ1-2,TRBV10-1,NA,CASSLDRSTPRVGYTF,TGCGCCAGCAGTCTGGACAGGTCCACCCCCAGAGTCGGCTACACCTTC
NA,TRBJ2-1,TRBV7-2,once,CASSLGVGVNEQFF,TGTGCCAGCAGCCTAGGCGTAGGGGTGAATGAGCAGTTCTTC
TRBD2,TRBJ2-7,TRBV10-3,NA,CAIRPGLAGNTYEQYF,TGTGCCATCAGGCCCGGACTAGCGGGGAACACCTACGAGCAGTACTTC
TRBD1,TRBJ1-5,TRBV12-3/TRBV12-4,NA,CASSSRTGSQHF,TGTGCCAGCAGTTCCCGGACAGGGTCCCAGCATTTT
TRBD2,TRBJ2-7,TRBV7-8,NA,CASSLTSGGTYEQYF,TGTGCCAGCAGCTTAACTAGCGGGGGAACCTACGAGCAGTACTTC
NA,TRBJ2-1,TRBV7-9,NA,CASSQRTSYNEQFF,TGTGCCAGCAGCCAGCGGACCTCTTACAATGAGCAGTTCTTC
NA,TRBJ1-4,TRBV3-1/TRBV3-2,NA,CASSLRGTNEKLFF,TGTGCCAGCAGCCTCAGGGGAACTAATGAAAAACTGTTTTTT
TRBD1,TRBJ1-1,TRBV28,NA,CASSPPWGGQAGAFF,TGTGCCAGCAGTCCCCCCTGGGGAGGACAGGCTGGAGCTTTCTTT
TRBD2,TRBJ2-1,TRBV28,few,CASSRSTSGVREQFF,TGTGCCAGCAGTAGAAGTACTAGCGGGGTCCGGGAGCAGTTCTTC